Sequencing of this TCR beta chain was carried out in a study of T cell repertoires in ileal Crohn's disease. The wider study: From the surgical specimen's inflamed ileum, biopsies were taken as M0. Findings of the study overall: Every patient over 26.8% clonality showed endoscopic recurrence. High-frequency clones were more common in sorted CD8 than CD4 cells.

Sequencing used immunoSEQ multiplex PCR; TCRdb keeps in-frame clones, though not all of them. The table lists 15,000 to 20,000 clones, about 70% of them singletons, with around 3.9% in the top ten. The time point is: inflamed ileum from the surgical specimen. This clone was recorded only once. Its target is unknown. The clonotype originates from an adult with Crohn's disease. Material: ileal tissue.

CDR3 sequence reads: CASSPDRVSYGYTF. The CDR3 DNA is TGTGCCAGCTCGCCCGACAGGGTGAGCTATGGCTACACCTTC. The rearrangement uses TRBV18 and TRBJ1-2; the match to TRBD1 covers 7 bases. Trimming at V came to 6 bases and at J to 4 bases, leaving 8 bases not matched to a gene. There are 14 residues in the CDR3. Germline V gene sequence: CDR1 KGHSH, CDR2 LQKENI. Full variable domain (missing parts from reference TRBV18 and TRBJ1-2): NAGVMQNPRHLVRRRGQEARLRCSPMKGHSHVYWYRQLPEEGLKFMVYLQKENIIDESGMPKERFSAEFPKEGPSILRIQQVVRGDSAAYFCASSPDRVSYGYTFGSGTRLTVV.